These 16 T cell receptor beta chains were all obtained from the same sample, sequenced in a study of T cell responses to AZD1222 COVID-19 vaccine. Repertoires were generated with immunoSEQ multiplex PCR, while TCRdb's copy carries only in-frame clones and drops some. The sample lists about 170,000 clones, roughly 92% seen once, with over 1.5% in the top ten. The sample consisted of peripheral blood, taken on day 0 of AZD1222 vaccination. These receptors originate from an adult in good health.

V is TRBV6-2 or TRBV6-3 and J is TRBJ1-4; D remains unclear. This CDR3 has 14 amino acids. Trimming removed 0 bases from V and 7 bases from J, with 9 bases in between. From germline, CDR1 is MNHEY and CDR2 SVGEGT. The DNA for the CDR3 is TGTGCCAGCAGTTACTCACGAGGGAGTGAAAAACTGTTTTTT. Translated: CASSYSRGSEKLFF.

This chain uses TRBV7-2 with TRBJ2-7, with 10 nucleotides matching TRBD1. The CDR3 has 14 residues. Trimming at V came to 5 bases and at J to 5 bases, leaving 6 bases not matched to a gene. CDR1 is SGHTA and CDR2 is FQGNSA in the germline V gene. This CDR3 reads CASSRDRGRDEQYF. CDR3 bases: TGTGCCAGCAGCAGGGACAGGGGACGGGACGAGCAGTACTTC.

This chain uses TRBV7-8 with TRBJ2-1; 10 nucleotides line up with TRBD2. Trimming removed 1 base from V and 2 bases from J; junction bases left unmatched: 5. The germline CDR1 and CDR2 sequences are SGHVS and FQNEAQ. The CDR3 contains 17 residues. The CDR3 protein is CASSLDLAGGTYNEQFF. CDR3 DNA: TGTGCCAGCAGCTTAGATTTAGCGGGGGGAACCTACAATGAGCAGTTCTTC.

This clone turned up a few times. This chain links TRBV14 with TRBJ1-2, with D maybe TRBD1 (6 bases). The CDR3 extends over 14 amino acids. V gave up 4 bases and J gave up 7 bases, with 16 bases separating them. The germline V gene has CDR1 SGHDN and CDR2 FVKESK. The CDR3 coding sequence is TGTGCCAGCAGCCCGTCAGGACAGCGGGGTGGCTACACCTTC. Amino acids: CASSPSGQRGGYTF.

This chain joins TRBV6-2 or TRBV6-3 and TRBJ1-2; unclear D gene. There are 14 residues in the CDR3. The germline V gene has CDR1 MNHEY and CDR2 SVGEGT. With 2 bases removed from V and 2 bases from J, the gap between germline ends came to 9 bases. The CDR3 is CASSYATWNYGYTF. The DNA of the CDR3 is TGTGCCAGCAGTTACGCAACATGGAACTATGGCTACACCTTC.

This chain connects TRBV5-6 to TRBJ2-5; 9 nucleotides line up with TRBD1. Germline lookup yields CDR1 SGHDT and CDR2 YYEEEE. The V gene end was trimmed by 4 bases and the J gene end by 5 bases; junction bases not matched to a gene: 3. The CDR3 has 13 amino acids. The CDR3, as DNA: TGTGCCAGCAGCCGGGACAGGGCGGAGACCCAGTACTTC. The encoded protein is CASSRDRAETQYF.

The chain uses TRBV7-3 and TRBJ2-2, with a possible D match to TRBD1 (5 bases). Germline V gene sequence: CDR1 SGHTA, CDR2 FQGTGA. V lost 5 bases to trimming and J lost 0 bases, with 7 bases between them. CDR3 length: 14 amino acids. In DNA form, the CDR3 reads TGTGCCAGCAGCACGGACACGAACACCGGGGAGCTGTTTTTT. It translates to CASSTDTNTGELFF.

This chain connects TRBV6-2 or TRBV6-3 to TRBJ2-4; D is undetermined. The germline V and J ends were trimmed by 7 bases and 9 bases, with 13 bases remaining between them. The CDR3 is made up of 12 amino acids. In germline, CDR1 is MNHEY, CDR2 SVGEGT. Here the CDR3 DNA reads TGTGCCAGCACCCCGAGGCCCCCCATTCAGTACTTC. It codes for CASTPRPPIQYF.

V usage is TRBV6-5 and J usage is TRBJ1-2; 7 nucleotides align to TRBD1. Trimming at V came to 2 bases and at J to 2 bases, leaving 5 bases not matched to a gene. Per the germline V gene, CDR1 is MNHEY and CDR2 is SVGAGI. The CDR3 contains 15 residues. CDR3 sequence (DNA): TGTGCCAGCAGTTACGCCATACAGGGGAACTATGGCTACACCTTC. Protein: CASSYAIQGNYGYTF.

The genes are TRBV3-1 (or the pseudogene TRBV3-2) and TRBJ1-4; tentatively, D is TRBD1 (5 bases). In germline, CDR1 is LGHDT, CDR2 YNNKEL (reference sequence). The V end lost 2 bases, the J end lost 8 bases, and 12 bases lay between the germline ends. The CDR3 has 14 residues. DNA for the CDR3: TGTGCCAGCAGCCAATCCAGGGAAGGGGAAAAACTGTTTTTT. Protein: CASSQSREGEKLFF.

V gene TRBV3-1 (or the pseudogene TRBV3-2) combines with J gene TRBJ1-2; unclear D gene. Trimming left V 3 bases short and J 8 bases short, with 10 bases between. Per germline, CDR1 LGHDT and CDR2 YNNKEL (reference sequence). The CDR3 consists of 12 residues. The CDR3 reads CASSHPGYGYTF. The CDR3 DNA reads TGTGCCAGCAGCCACCCGGGGTACGGCTACACCTTC.

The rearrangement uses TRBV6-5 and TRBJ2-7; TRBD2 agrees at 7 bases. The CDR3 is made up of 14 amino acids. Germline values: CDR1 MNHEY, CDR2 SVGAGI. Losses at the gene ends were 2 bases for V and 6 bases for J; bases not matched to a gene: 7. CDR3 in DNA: TGTGCCAGCAGTTACATCGGGAGGACCGGCGAGCAGTACTTC. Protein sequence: CASSYIGRTGEQYF.

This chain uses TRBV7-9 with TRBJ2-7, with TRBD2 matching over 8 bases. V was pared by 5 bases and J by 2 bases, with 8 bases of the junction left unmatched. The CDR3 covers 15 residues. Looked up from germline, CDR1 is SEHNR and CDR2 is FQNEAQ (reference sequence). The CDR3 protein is CASSPRLARTYEQYF. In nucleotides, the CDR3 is TGTGCCAGCAGCCCCCGACTAGCGAGGACCTACGAGCAGTACTTC.

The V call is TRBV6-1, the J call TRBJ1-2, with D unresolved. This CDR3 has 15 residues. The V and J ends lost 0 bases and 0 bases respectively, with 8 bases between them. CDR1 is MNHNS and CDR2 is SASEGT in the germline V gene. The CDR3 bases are TGTGCCAGCAGTGAAGCTCTCGGAACTAACTATGGCTACACCTTC. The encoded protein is CASSEALGTNYGYTF.

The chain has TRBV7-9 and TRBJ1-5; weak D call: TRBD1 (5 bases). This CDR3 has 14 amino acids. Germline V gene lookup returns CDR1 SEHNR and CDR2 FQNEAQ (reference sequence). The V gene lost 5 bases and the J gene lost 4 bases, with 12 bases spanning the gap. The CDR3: CASSLSGGNQPQHF. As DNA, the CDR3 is TGTGCCAGCAGCCTTAGCGGGGGGAATCAGCCCCAGCATTTT. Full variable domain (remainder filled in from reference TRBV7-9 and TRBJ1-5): DTGVSQNPRHKITKRGQNVTFRCDPISEHNRLYWYRQTLGQGPEFLTYFQNEAQLEKSRLLSDRFSAERPKGSFSTLEIQRTEQGDSAMYLCASSLSGGNQPQHFGDGTRLSIL.

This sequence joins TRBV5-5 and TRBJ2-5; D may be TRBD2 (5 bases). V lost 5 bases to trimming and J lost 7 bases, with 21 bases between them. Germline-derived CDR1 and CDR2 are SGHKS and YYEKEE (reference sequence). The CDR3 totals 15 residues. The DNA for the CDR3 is TGTGCCAGCAGTTTTGGAGGTTTTGGACGGGTGACCCAGTACTTC. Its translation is CASSFGGFGRVTQYF.